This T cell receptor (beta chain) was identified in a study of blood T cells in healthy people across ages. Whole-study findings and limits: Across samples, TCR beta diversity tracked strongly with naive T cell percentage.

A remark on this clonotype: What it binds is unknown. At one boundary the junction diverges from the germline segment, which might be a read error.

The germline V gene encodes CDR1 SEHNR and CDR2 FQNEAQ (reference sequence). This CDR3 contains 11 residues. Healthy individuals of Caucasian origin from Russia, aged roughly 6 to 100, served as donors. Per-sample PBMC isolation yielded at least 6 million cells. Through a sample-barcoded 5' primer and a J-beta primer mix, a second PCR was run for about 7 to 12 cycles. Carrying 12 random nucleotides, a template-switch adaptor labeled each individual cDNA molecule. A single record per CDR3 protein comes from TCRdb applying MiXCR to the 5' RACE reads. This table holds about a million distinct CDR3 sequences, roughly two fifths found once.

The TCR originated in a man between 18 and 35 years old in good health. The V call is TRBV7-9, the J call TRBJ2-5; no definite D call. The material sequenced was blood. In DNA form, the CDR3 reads TGTGCCAGCAGCCTACAAGAGGCCCAGTACTTC. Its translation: CASSLQEAQYF.